Here is one TCR beta chain with its context. Antigen: not known. The data derive from a study of identical twins. Study observations and caveats: Models predicted less out-of-frame TCR alpha sharing in monozygotic twins than was found.

Per germline, CDR1 SQVTM and CDR2 ANQGSEA. V lost 7 bases and J lost 5, with 23 bases in between. This CDR3 spans 15 amino acids. Each CDR3 protein gets one entry after TCRdb re-called the 5' RACE reads with MiXCR. The data hold 500,000 to 600,000 distinct CDR3 sequences, with less than 25% observed a single time. This sample was shared with a second study, whose subject was T cells expressing NK-cell markers.

Material: CD4+ T cells sorted from blood. This sequence originates from a young woman in good health. The gene calls are TRBV29-1 and TRBJ1-1; TRBD1 might be the D (5 bases). As DNA, the CDR3 is TGCAGCGCCCTGAGGGGAACAGGTTTTGATACTGAAGCTTTCTTT. This sequence encodes CSALRGTGFDTEAFF. Drawing the rest from reference TRBV29-1 and TRBJ1-1, the complete variable domain is SAVISQKPSRDICQRGTSLTIQCQVDSQVTMMFWYRQQPGQSLTLIATANQGSEATYESGFVIDKFPISRPNLTFSTLTVSNMSPEDSSIYLCSALRGTGFDTEAFFGQGTRLTVV.